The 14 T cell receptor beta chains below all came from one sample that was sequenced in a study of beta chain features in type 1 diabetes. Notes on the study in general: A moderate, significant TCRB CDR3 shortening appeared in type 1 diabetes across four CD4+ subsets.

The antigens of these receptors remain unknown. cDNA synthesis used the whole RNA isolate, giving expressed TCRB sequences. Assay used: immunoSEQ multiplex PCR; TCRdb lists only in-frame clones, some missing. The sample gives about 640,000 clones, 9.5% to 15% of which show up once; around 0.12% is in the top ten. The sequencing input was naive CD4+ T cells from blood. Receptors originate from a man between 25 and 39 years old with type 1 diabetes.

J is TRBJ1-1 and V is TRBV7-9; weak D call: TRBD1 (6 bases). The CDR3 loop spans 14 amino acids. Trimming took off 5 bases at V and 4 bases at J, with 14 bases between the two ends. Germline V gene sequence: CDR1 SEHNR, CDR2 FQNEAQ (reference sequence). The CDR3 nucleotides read TGTGCCAGCAGCCCAACCGGGACAACCACTGAAGCTTTCTTT. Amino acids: CASSPTGTTTEAFF.

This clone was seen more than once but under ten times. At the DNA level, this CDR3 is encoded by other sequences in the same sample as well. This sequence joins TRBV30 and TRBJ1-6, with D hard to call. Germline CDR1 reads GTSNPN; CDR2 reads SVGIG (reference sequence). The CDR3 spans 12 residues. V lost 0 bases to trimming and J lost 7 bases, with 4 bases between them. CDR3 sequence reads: CAWSVQNSPLHF. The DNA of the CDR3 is TGTGCCTGGAGTGTACAGAATTCACCCCTCCACTTT. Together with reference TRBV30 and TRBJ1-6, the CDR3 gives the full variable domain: SQTIHQWPATLVQPVGSPLSLECTVEGTSNPNLYWYRQAAGRGLQLLFYSVGIGQISSEVPQNLSASRPQDRQFILSSKKLLLSDSGFYLCAWSVQNSPLHFGNGTRLTVT.

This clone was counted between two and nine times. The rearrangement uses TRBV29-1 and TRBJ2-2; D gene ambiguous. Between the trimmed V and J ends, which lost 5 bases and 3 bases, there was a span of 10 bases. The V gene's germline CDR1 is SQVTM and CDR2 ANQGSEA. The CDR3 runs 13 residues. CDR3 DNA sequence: TGCAGCGTTAGACCTTTCTACACCGGGGAGCTGTTTTTT. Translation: CSVRPFYTGELFF.

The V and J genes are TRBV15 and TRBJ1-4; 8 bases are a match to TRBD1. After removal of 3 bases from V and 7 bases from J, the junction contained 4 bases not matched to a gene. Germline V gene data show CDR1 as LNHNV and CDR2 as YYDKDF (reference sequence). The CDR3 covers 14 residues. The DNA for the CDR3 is TGTGCCACCAGCAGTGGGCAGGGGGCTGAAAAACTGTTTTTT. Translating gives CATSSGQGAEKLFF.

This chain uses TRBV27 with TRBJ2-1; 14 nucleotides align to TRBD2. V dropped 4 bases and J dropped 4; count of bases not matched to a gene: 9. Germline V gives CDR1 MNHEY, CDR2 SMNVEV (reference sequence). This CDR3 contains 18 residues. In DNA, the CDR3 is TGTGCCAGCAGTTCCACCTTTAGGACTAGCGGGGGGTACAATGAGCAGTTCTTC. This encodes CASSSTFRTSGGYNEQFF.

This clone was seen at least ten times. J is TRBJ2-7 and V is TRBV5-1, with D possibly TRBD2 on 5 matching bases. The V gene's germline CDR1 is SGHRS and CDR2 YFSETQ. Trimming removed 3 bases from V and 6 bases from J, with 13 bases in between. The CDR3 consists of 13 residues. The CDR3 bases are TGCGCCAGCAGCTCCCGGGAAGGGCTCGAGCAGTACTTC. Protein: CASSSREGLEQYF.

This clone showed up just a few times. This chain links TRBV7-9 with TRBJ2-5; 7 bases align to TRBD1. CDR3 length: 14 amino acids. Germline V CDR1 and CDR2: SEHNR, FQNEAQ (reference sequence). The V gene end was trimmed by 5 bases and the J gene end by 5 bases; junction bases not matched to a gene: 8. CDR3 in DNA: TGTGCCAGCAGCCCGGGACAGACTCCGGAGACCCAGTACTTC. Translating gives CASSPGQTPETQYF.

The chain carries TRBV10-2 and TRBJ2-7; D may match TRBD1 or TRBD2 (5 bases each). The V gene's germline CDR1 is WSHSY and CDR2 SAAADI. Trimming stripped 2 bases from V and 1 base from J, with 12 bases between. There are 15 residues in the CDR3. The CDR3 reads CASSEAGTASYEQYF. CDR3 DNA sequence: TGCGCCAGCAGTGAGGCCGGGACCGCGTCCTACGAGCAGTACTTC.

For the CDR3, the DNA is TGTGCCAGCAGCGTAGTTAGCAGGCCCCTAGGGAATGAGCAGTTCTTC. The encoded protein is CASSVVSRPLGNEQFF. V usage is TRBV9 and J usage is TRBJ2-1; D is unclear. This CDR3 comprises 16 residues. Trimming cost V 0 bases and J 7 bases, with 17 bases left between them. Germline loops: CDR1 SGDLS, CDR2 YYNGEE.

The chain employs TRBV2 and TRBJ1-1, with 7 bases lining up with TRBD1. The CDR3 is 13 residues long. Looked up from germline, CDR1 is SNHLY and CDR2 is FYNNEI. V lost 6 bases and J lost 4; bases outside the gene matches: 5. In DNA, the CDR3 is TGTGCCAGCAGACGAGACAGGGCCACTGAAGCTTTCTTT. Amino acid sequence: CASRRDRATEAFF.

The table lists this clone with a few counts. The DNA for the CDR3 is TGTGCCAGCAGTGTGACTAGTAATGGCGCAGATACGCAGTATTTT. As protein: CASSVTSNGADTQYF. V and J are TRBV2 and TRBJ2-3; perhaps TRBD2 as D (6 bases). Germline CDR1 and CDR2: SNHLY and FYNNEI. The CDR3 is made up of 15 amino acids. V lost 4 bases, J lost 4 bases, and 15 bases lay in between.

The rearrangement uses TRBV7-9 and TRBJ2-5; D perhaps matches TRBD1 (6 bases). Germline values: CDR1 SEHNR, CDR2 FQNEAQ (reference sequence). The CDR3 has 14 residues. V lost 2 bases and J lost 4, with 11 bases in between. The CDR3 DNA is TGTGCCAGCAGCTTAAGTGGCAGGGGAGAGACCCAGTACTTC. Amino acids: CASSLSGRGETQYF.

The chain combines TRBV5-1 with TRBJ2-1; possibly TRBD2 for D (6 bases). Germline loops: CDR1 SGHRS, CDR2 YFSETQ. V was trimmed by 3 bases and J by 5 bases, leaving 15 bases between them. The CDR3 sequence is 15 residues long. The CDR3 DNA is TGCGCCAGCAGCTCCCGGGTAGCGGATAACAATGAGCAGTTCTTC. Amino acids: CASSSRVADNNEQFF.

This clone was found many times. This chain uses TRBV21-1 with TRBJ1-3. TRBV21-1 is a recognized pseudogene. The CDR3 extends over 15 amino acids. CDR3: CASSLERNRGNTIYF. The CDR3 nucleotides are TGTGCCAGCAGCCTTGAGCGGAACAGGGGAAACACCATATATTTT.